The rows below give T cell receptor beta chains drawn from one sample of a study of high-grade serous ovarian cancer treatment subgroups. Sequencing was performed with immunoSEQ multiplex PCR; in TCRdb, only in-frame clones are kept and a portion is missing. In the table there are around 30,000 clones, approximately 79% of which are singletons. Sequencing used tumor tissue. These receptors were collected from a human donor with high-grade serous ovarian cancer. The CDR3 runs from the conserved cysteine through the conserved F or W. A D gene is named only where the DNA matches it firmly. Size values are once, few and many counts, or a class for expanded clones, and some rows have none.

d_gene,abundance,v_gene,j_gene,CDR3aa,CDR3nt
.,few,TRBV18,TRBJ1-5,CASSPAPNAVQPQHF,TGTGCCAGCTCACCAGCCCCTAACGCGGTGCAGCCCCAGCATTTT
.,.,TRBV5-4,TRBJ2-7,CASSLLGYEQYF,TGTGCCAGCAGCTTGCTGGGCTACGAGCAGTACTTC
.,.,TRBV4-1,TRBJ2-6,CASSQDSSRTAGANVLTF,TGCGCCAGTAGCCAAGATTCGAGTCGCACAGCTGGGGCCAACGTCCTGACTTTC
TRBD2,.,TRBV9,TRBJ2-1,CASSVITGGYNEQFF,TGTGCCAGCAGCGTAATCACGGGGGGGTACAATGAGCAGTTCTTC
.,.,TRBV29-1,TRBJ1-4,CSVESGRGKLFF,TGCAGCGTTGAATCAGGGCGGGGAAAACTGTTTTTT
.,.,TRBV7-6,TRBJ2-1,CASSEKSGLHNEQFF,TGTGCCAGCAGCGAGAAATCGGGACTCCACAATGAGCAGTTCTTC
.,.,TRBV6-1,TRBJ1-4,CASSQSKGGLEKLFF,TGTGCCAGCAGCCAGTCGAAAGGGGGTTTGGAAAAACTGTTTTTT
.,once,TRBV6-5,TRBJ2-7,CASSFREFAYEQYF,TGTGCCAGCAGCTTCCGGGAATTTGCCTACGAGCAGTACTTC
.,.,TRBV9,TRBJ1-4,CASSVGFRLVVGEKLFF,TGTGCCAGCAGCGTGGGTTTTCGGCTGGTGGTCGGGGAAAAACTGTTTTTT
.,.,TRBV5-6,TRBJ1-5,CASSLRQGEQPQHF,TGTGCCAGCAGCTTGCGCCAGGGCGAACAGCCCCAGCATTTT
.,once,TRBV20-1,TRBJ2-3,CSGLGPDTQYF,TGCAGTGGGCTGGGCCCAGATACGCAGTATTTT
TRBD2,.,TRBV10-2,TRBJ2-3,CASSESFWGERGDTQYF,TGCGCCAGCAGTGAGTCGTTCTGGGGGGAGCGGGGAGATACGCAGTATTTT
TRBD2,.,TRBV5-1,TRBJ2-2,CASSLGLASGRAFGELFF,TGCGCCAGCAGCTTGGGGCTGGCGAGCGGGAGGGCCTTCGGGGAGCTGTTTTTT
.,.,TRBV7-7,TRBJ2-3,CASSPLGGSTDTQYF,TGTGCTAGCAGCCCTCTGGGGGGTAGCACAGATACGCAGTATTTT
TRBD2,.,TRBV6-5,TRBJ2-3,CASHAGVTDTQYF,TGTGCCAGTCACGCGGGGGTCACAGATACGCAGTATTTT
.,few,TRBV5-1,TRBJ2-7,CASSFRDPGNYEQYF,TGCGCCAGCAGCTTCCGGGACCCAGGAAACTACGAGCAGTACTTC
.,.,TRBV6-5,TRBJ2-7,CASSYRGRDYEQYF,TGTGCCAGCAGTTATCGGGGCAGGGACTACGAGCAGTACTTC
TRBD2,once,TRBV7-3,TRBJ2-3,CASSFSGTDTQYF,TGTGCCAGCAGCTTTAGCGGGACAGATACGCAGTATTTT
TRBD1,.,TRBV2,TRBJ1-5,CASSFRQGNQPQHF,TGTGCCAGCAGCTTCAGACAGGGGAATCAGCCCCAGCATTTT
.,.,TRBV28,TRBJ1-5,CASSLGGAPQPQHF,TGTGCCAGCAGTTTGGGCGGGGCCCCTCAGCCCCAGCATTTT
.,few,TRBV7-2,TRBJ1-3,CASSLAWPDTIYF,TGTGCCAGCAGCTTAGCCTGGCCGGACACCATATATTTT
TRBD1,.,TRBV19,TRBJ1-2,CASSQPGQGYGYTF,TGTGCCAGTAGTCAGCCGGGACAGGGCTATGGCTACACCTTC
TRBD1,few,TRBV25-1,TRBJ1-1,CASRGGQGGPEAFF,TGTGCCAGCAGAGGGGGACAGGGCGGACCTGAAGCTTTCTTT
.,.,TRBV30,TRBJ2-5,CAWSVLGRETQYF,TGTGCCTGGAGTGTTCTGGGGAGGGAGACCCAGTACTTC
TRBD2,.,TRBV7-2,TRBJ2-5,CASSISGRGRETQYF,TGTGCCAGCAGCATTAGCGGGAGGGGAAGAGAGACCCAGTACTTC
TRBD1,.,TRBV27,TRBJ2-1,CASSSRTGGDEQFF,TGTGCCAGCAGCAGCCGGACAGGGGGCGATGAGCAGTTCTTC
.,.,TRBV5-1,TRBJ2-5,CASSYGTQREETQYF,TGCGCCAGCAGCTACGGGACTCAACGGGAAGAGACCCAGTACTTC
.,.,TRBV5-1,TRBJ2-2,CASSLAAGANTGELFF,TGCGCCAGCAGCTTGGCGGCTGGAGCGAACACCGGGGAGCTGTTTTTT
.,.,TRBV6-6,TRBJ1-2,CATLAAAGFDYGYTF,TGTGCCACCCTGGCTGCGGCTGGGTTCGACTATGGCTACACCTTC
TRBD2,.,TRBV7-8,TRBJ2-1,CASSLPASGSIGEQFF,TGTGCCAGCAGCTTACCCGCTAGCGGGAGTATTGGTGAGCAGTTCTTC
TRBD2,.,TRBV9,TRBJ2-5,CASSVGLAGGGETQYF,TGTGCCAGCAGCGTAGGACTAGCGGGAGGGGGCGAGACCCAGTACTTC
.,.,TRBV2,TRBJ1-5,CASSEMRRAGQPQHF,TGTGCCAGCAGTGAAATGAGGAGGGCTGGTCAGCCCCAGCATTTT
TRBD2,few,TRBV27,TRBJ2-2,CASSPGAGGPGFRTGELFF,TGTGCCAGCAGTCCCGGAGCGGGAGGGCCAGGATTTCGCACCGGGGAGCTGTTTTTT
.,.,TRBV7-8,TRBJ2-3,CASGRTGGDTQYF,TGTGCCAGCGGTAGGACTGGGGGAGATACGCAGTATTTT
.,few,TRBV29-1,TRBJ2-3,CSVDSGGGDTQYF,TGCAGCGTTGATAGTGGAGGGGGAGATACGCAGTATTTT
TRBD1,.,TRBV28,TRBJ1-3,CASRGQAVSGNTIYF,TGTGCCAGCAGGGGACAGGCGGTCTCTGGAAACACCATATATTTT
TRBD2,.,TRBV9,TRBJ2-1,CASSATTSGTGEQFF,TGTGCCAGCAGCGCGACGACTAGCGGGACCGGTGAGCAGTTCTTC
.,few,TRBV10-1,TRBJ2-2,CASSDSRNTGELFF,TGCGCCAGCAGTGACTCTAGGAACACCGGGGAGCTGTTTTTT